These 12 T cell receptor beta chains share one sample of origin, sequenced in a study of CD8+CD57+ T cells in acquired aplastic anemia. Patients sequenced had flow cytometry evidence of CD8+CD57+ cell expansion. Genomic DNA acted as the template from which TCR beta VDJ combination and CDR3 sequence profiling were carried out. Using its own MiXCR run on the reads, TCRdb lists one record per CDR3 protein. This sample yields roughly 290,000 distinct CDR3 sequences, of which 45% to 65% are seen a single time; 1.3% belongs to the top ten. Material for sequencing was sorted CD4+, CD8+, or CD8+CD57+ T cells (not recorded which) from PBMCs. Receptors originate from a human donor with aplastic anemia.

J is TRBJ2-1 and V is TRBV20-1, with a weak D call TRBD1 (6 bases). CDR3 size: 12 residues. Germline CDR1 DFQATT, CDR2 SNEGSKA (reference sequence). Trimming pared 3 bases from V and 7 bases from J, leaving 10 bases between. The CDR3 sequence is CSASNQGNEQFF. DNA of the CDR3: TGCAGTGCTAGTAATCAGGGGAATGAGCAGTTCTTC.

The chain recombines TRBV7-2 with TRBJ1-2, with 8 nucleotides matching TRBD1. The CDR3 consists of 14 residues. After removal of 5 bases from V and 0 bases from J, the junction contained 2 bases not matched to a gene. Germline V gene sequence: CDR1 SGHTA, CDR2 FQGNSA. The CDR3 here is CASSPGQANYGYTF. In DNA, the CDR3 is TGTGCCAGCAGCCCGGGACAGGCTAACTATGGCTACACCTTC.

The chain is built from TRBV20-1 and TRBJ2-3; possibly TRBD1 or TRBD2 for D (5 bases each). The V gene's germline CDR1 is DFQATT and CDR2 SNEGSKA (reference sequence). The V and J ends lost 2 bases and 0 bases respectively, with 12 bases between them. The CDR3 is 15 amino acids. This chain's CDR3 is CSARLGTASTDTQYF. In DNA, the CDR3 is TGCAGTGCTAGACTTGGGACGGCTAGCACAGATACGCAGTATTTT.

The chain has TRBV29-1 and TRBJ1-1; TRBD1 agrees at 7 bases. V was pared by 6 bases and J by 8 bases, with 15 bases of the junction left unmatched. CDR3 length equals 14 residues. From germline, CDR1 is SQVTM and CDR2 ANQGSEA. The DNA for the CDR3 is TGCAGCGTACATTCAGGGGGTACGCACTCAGAAGCTTTCTTT. Its translation is CSVHSGGTHSEAFF.

This clonotype was seen only once. CDR3 DNA sequence: TGCGCCAGCAGCTTGGGGGGACCGGAGGATGAAAAACTGTTTTTT. Protein sequence: CASSLGGPEDEKLFF. V gene TRBV5-1 combines with J gene TRBJ1-4; D possibly corresponds to TRBD1 (5 bases). The CDR3 runs to 15 residues. The V and J ends lost 0 bases and 6 bases respectively, with 12 bases between them. The germline V gene has CDR1 SGHRS and CDR2 YFSETQ.

This clonotype was detected many times. The rearrangement uses TRBV7-2 and TRBJ2-7, with TRBD1 matching over 7 bases. The CDR3 sequence is 16 residues long. V gave up 0 bases and J gave up 6 bases; unmatched junction bases: 11. In germline, CDR1 is SGHTA, CDR2 FQGNSA. CDR3 nucleotides: TGTGCCAGCAGCTTAGCGAGTCGACAGGGTGGGGGCGAGCAGTACTTC. Translation gives CASSLASRQGGGEQYF.

The V gene is TRBV7-9, the J gene TRBJ2-2; 9 nucleotides line up with TRBD1. Germline CDR1 SEHNR, CDR2 FQNEAQ (reference sequence). The CDR3 length is 15 residues. The V gene end was trimmed by 5 bases and the J gene end by 2 bases; junction bases not matched to a gene: 3. Here the CDR3 DNA reads TGTGCCAGCAGCGCGGGACAGGGAAACACCGGGGAGCTGTTTTTT. Residues: CASSAGQGNTGELFF. Looking up the rest from reference TRBV7-9 and TRBJ2-2 gives the full variable domain: DTGVSQNPRHKITKRGQNVTFRCDPISEHNRLYWYRQTLGQGPEFLTYFQNEAQLEKSRLLSDRFSAERPKGSFSTLEIQRTEQGDSAMYLCASSAGQGNTGELFFGEGSRLTVL.

This clonotype was seen many times. CDR3 in amino acids: CASRTQNYGYTF. The CDR3 coding sequence is TGTGCCTCCAGGACTCAGAACTATGGCTACACCTTC. This rearrangement joins TRBV28 to TRBJ1-2; no clear D gene. This CDR3 contains 12 residues. Trimming shortened V by 11 bases and J by 2 bases, and 12 bases separated the two germline ends. The germline V gene has CDR1 MDHEN and CDR2 SYDVKM.

This clonotype was counted only a few times. The gene calls are TRBV24-1 and TRBJ1-2, with D unresolved. Trimming took 4 bases from V and 4 from J, leaving 12 bases between them. The CDR3 totals 14 residues. Per germline, CDR1 KGHDR and CDR2 SFDVKD. The CDR3 sequence is CATSETEAGYGYTF. The CDR3 DNA reads TGTGCCACCAGTGAGACCGAGGCTGGCTATGGCTACACCTTC.

V gene TRBV7-8 combines with J gene TRBJ1-3, with no clear D. The CDR3 length is 14 residues. V gave up 4 bases and J gave up 0 bases, with 7 bases separating them. The germline V gene has CDR1 SGHVS and CDR2 FQNEAQ. CDR3 in DNA: TGTGCCAGCAGCTCGGCAGTCTCTGGAAACACCATATATTTT. This codes for CASSSAVSGNTIYF.

This clonotype was picked up many times. The junction shows a germline mismatch at one end, possibly a read error. The chain is built from TRBV7-9 and TRBJ2-5, with TRBD2 matching 9 bases. This CDR3 comprises 14 residues. The germline gives CDR1 SEHNR, CDR2 FQNEAQ (reference sequence). The CDR3, as DNA: TGTGCCAGCAGCGTAGCGGGGGCCGCGGAGACCCAGTACTTC. As protein: CASSVAGAAETQYF.

This clonotype was seen repeatedly, ten times or more. The V call is TRBV19, the J call TRBJ2-6, with 12 bases identical to TRBD2. Germline CDR1 LNHDA, CDR2 SQIVND (reference sequence). CDR3 length: 17 amino acids. Trimming took 5 bases from V and 2 from J; bases not matched to a gene: 4. CDR3 nucleotide sequence: TGTGCCAGTAGTGAACTAGCGGGGGGTGCTGGGGCCAACGTCCTGACTTTC. This translates into CASSELAGGAGANVLTF.